This T cell receptor (beta chain) was identified in a study of blood T cell repertoires in COVID-19. Overall study: Researchers got acute and convalescent COVID-19 samples from the United States, Italy and Spain. PBMCs, B-cell-depleted T cells, or T cells were the source of the cDNA or gDNA that made up the material.

From germline, CDR1 is MDHEN and CDR2 SYDVKM. V was shortened by 3 bases and J by 3 bases, with 12 bases between the two germline ends. This CDR3 contains 15 residues. Sequencing was performed with immunoSEQ multiplex PCR; in TCRdb, only in-frame clones are kept and a portion is missing. Of 160,000 or so clones listed, approximately 84% are singletons. Sequencing input: peripheral blood. The sequence derives from a woman aged 80 or over with acute or convalescent COVID-19. V usage is TRBV28 and J usage is TRBJ1-5; D may be TRBD1 (6 bases). The CDR3 loop reads CASSFPQGTNQPQHF. For the CDR3, the DNA is TGTGCCAGCAGTTTCCCACAGGGAACCAATCAGCCCCAGCATTTT.